These 13 T cell receptor beta chains were sequenced from one sample in a study of OX40 agonist ivuxolimab in advanced cancers. Generated by immunoSEQ multiplex PCR, the TCRdb table keeps only in-frame clones and is missing some. Among fewer than 90,000 clones listed, under 95% were seen once. The specimen was CD4+ or CD8+ T cells sorted from blood, collected in a trial of the OX40 agonist ivuxolimab. The receptors derive from an adult with an advanced solid tumor such as melanoma, head and neck, liver or kidney cancer.

J is TRBJ2-7 and V is TRBV28, with D unclear. V was cut by 7 bases and J by 1 base, with 14 bases left in between. The CDR3 totals 14 residues. CDR1 and CDR2 from the germline V gene are MDHEN and SYDVKM. The CDR3 region has the DNA TGTGCCAGCATCCTTTCAAGGGCTTCCTACGAGCAGTACTTC. It yields the protein CASILSRASYEQYF. The full variable domain, completed using reference TRBV28 and TRBJ2-7, is DVKVTQSSRYLVKRTGEKVFLECVQDMDHENMFWYRQDPGLGLRLIYFSYDVKMKEKGDIPEGYSVSREKKERFSLILESASTNQTSMYLCASILSRASYEQYFGPGTRLTVT.

The chain employs TRBV6-5 and TRBJ2-7; possible D gene TRBD2, 6 bases. Trimming took off 5 bases at V and 4 bases at J, with 18 bases between the two ends. CDR1 and CDR2 from the germline V gene are MNHEY and SVGAGI. The CDR3 loop spans 15 amino acids. The CDR3 nucleotides are TGTGCCAGCAGTAGACACGGGAGTCGGGATTACGAGCAGTACTTC. It is translated as CASSRHGSRDYEQYF.

This chain uses TRBV11-1 with TRBJ1-1; D is unclear. Trimming cost V 1 base and J 11 bases, with 8 bases left between them. This CDR3 region has 11 residues. CDR1 SGHAT and CDR2 FQDESV come from the germline V gene (reference sequence). The CDR3 coding sequence is TGTGCCAGCAGCTTAGGGGAGCGCGCTTTCTTT. It translates to CASSLGERAFF.

This clone was observed a handful of times. The CDR3 coding sequence is TGTGCCTGGAGTTTTGGGGGTGGCACTGAAGCTTTCTTT. It encodes CAWSFGGGTEAFF. The J gene is TRBJ1-1, the V gene TRBV30; D may be TRBD1 (5 bases). Trimming took off 2 bases at V and 4 bases at J, with 11 bases between the two ends. Germline V gene lookup returns CDR1 GTSNPN and CDR2 SVGIG (reference sequence). This CDR3 region has 13 residues.

The chain combines TRBV19 with TRBJ1-2; D possibly corresponds to TRBD1 (5 bases). V lost 9 bases to trimming and J lost 4 bases, with 24 bases between them. The CDR3 consists of 16 residues. CDR1 and CDR2 from the germline V gene are LNHDA and SQIVND (reference sequence). As DNA, the CDR3 is TGTGCCAGCCGATCCCGGGACTCACGTGAGGCCTATGGCTACACCTTC. Translation gives CASRSRDSREAYGYTF. The full variable domain, completed using reference TRBV19 and TRBJ1-2, is DGGITQSPKYLFRKEGQNVTLSCEQNLNHDAMYWYRQDPGQGLRLIYYSQIVNDFQKGDIAEGYSVSREKKESFPLTVTSAQKNPTAFYLCASRSRDSREAYGYTFGSGTRLTVV.

The rearrangement uses TRBV19 and TRBJ2-2, with 8 bases that match TRBD2. The CDR3 runs 13 residues. V dropped 6 bases and J dropped 7; count of bases not matched to a gene: 4. Germline V gene data show CDR1 as LNHDA and CDR2 as SQIVND (reference sequence). This CDR3 reads CASRALAGGELFF. The CDR3 nucleotides read TGTGCCAGTAGAGCTCTAGCGGGCGGGGAGCTGTTTTTT.

The chain employs TRBV2 and TRBJ2-6; D is unclear. Deletions cut 6 bases from V and 0 bases from J, with 12 bases between. The CDR3 spans 16 residues. Per germline, CDR1 SNHLY and CDR2 FYNNEI. The CDR3 nucleotides read TGTGCCAGCAGGAAGGGCGCTAGCTCTGGGGCCAACGTCCTGACTTTC. Residues: CASRKGASSGANVLTF.

This clone appeared a single time. The chain employs TRBV6-6 and TRBJ2-3, with a possible D match to TRBD2 (5 bases). The CDR3 totals 14 residues. CDR1 and CDR2 from the germline V gene are MNHNY and SVGAGI (reference sequence). V was clipped by 6 bases and J by 8 bases, with 18 bases between them. The CDR3 protein is CASRPSAHAGTQYF. The CDR3 DNA sequence: TGTGCCAGCAGGCCTAGTGCCCATGCGGGTACGCAGTATTTT.

The chain is built from TRBV30 and TRBJ2-3, with 10 bases aligning to TRBD2. The CDR3 is 15 amino acids. Germline CDR1 GTSNPN, CDR2 SVGIG (reference sequence). V lost 4 bases and J lost 2; bases outside the gene matches: 6. The CDR3 DNA reads TGTGCCTGGACCCGAACTAGCGGGATCACAGATACGCAGTATTTT. It specifies CAWTRTSGITDTQYF.

This rearrangement joins TRBV7-2 to TRBJ1-5; D call uncertain. Germline V CDR1 and CDR2: SGHTA, FQGNSA. This CDR3 contains 16 residues. Trimming stripped 5 bases from V and 3 bases from J, with 17 bases between. In nucleotides, the CDR3 is TGTGCCAGCAGCCAACTCGCGGGGAGTTACAATCAGCCCCAGCATTTT. It encodes CASSQLAGSYNQPQHF.

The J gene is TRBJ1-1, the V gene TRBV18, with TRBD1 identical over 7 bases. CDR1 and CDR2 (germline): KGHSH, LQKENI. J lost 0 bases, V lost 6 bases, and 7 bases had no gene match. The CDR3 totals 15 residues. The chain's CDR3 is CASSLTQGMNTEAFF. The CDR3 region has the DNA TGTGCCAGCTCGCTAACACAGGGGATGAACACTGAAGCTTTCTTT.

V is TRBV11-3 and J is TRBJ2-1; TRBD2 agrees at 11 bases. The CDR3 is 16 residues long. Trimming took 5 bases from V and 3 from J; bases not matched to a gene: 6. The germline gives CDR1 SGHNT, CDR2 YENEEA. The CDR3 DNA follows: TGTGCCAGCAGCCCTGGGACTAGCGGATACTACAATGAGCAGTTCTTC. Its protein is CASSPGTSGYYNEQFF.

The chain couples TRBV5-1 to TRBJ2-7; possibly TRBD2 for D (5 bases). Germline CDR1 reads SGHRS; CDR2 reads YFSETQ. The CDR3 consists of 15 residues. With 3 bases removed from V and 7 bases from J, the gap between germline ends came to 20 bases. The CDR3 is CASSSRTDILLEQYF. DNA for the CDR3: TGCGCCAGCAGCTCACGGACTGATATTCTGCTGGAGCAGTACTTC.